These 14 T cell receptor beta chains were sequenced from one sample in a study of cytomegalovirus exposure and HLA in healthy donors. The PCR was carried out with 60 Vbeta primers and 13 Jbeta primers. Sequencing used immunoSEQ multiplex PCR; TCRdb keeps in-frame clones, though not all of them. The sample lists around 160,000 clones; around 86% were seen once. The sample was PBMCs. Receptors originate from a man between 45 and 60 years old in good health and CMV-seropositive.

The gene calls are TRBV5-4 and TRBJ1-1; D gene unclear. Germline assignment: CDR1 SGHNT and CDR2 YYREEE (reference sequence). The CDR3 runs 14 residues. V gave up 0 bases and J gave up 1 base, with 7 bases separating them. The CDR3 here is CASSLDQANTEAFF. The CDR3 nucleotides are TGTGCCAGCAGCTTGGATCAGGCGAACACTGAAGCTTTCTTT.

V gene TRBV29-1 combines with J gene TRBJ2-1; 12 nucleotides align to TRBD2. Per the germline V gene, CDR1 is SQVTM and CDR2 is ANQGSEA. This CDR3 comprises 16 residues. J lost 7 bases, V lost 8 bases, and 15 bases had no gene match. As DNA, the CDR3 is TGCAGCCAATCTAGCGGGAGGGCCAGTCGGTTGAATGAGCAGTTCTTC. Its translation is CSQSSGRASRLNEQFF.

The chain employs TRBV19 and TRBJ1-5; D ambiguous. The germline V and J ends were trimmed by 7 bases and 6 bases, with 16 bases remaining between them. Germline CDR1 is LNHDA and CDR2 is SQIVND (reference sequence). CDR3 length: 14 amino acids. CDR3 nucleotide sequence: TGTGCCAGTAACCAACAAAGGCGCGGTCAGCCCCAGCATTTT. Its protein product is CASNQQRRGQPQHF.

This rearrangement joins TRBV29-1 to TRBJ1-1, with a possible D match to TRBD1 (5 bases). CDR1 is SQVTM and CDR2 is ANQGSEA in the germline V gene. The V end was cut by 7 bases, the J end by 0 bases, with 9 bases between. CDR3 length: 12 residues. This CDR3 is CSAQGLNTEAFF. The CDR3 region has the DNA TGCAGCGCCCAGGGCTTGAACACTGAAGCTTTCTTT.

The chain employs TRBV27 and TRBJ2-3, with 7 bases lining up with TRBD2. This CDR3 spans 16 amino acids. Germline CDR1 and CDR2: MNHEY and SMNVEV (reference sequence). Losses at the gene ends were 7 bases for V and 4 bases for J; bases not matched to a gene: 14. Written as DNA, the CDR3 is TGTGCCAGCACCGGTACACTAGCGCGGGGCCCAGATACGCAGTATTTT. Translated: CASTGTLARGPDTQYF.

The CDR3 DNA sequence: TGCGCCAGCAGCCAGGCACTAGGCAATGAGCAGTTCTTC. It yields the protein CASSQALGNEQFF. The chain joins TRBV4-3 to TRBJ2-1; tentatively, D is TRBD2 (5 bases). V was shortened by 3 bases and J by 6 bases, with 9 bases between the two germline ends. The CDR3 consists of 13 residues. Germline lookup yields CDR1 LGHNA and CDR2 YSLEER.

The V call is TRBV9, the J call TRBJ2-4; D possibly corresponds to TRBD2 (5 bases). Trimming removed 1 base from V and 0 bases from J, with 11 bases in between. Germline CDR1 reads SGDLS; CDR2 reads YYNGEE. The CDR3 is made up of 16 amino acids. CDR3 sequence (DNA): TGTGCCAGCAGCGTAAGTGGGAGACTAGCCAAAAACATTCAGTACTTC. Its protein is CASSVSGRLAKNIQYF. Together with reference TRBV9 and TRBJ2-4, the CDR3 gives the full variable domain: DSGVTQTPKHLITATGQRVTLRCSPRSGDLSVYWYQQSLDQGLQFLIQYYNGEERAKGNILERFSAQQFPDLHSELNLSSLELGDSALYFCASSVSGRLAKNIQYFGAGTRLSVL.

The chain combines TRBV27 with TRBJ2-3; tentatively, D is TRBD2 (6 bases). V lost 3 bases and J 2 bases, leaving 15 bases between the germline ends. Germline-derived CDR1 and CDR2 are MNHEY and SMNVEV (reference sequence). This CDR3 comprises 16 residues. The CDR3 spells CASSLRRLGFTDTQYF. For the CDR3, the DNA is TGTGCCAGCAGTTTGAGACGACTAGGGTTCACAGATACGCAGTATTTT.

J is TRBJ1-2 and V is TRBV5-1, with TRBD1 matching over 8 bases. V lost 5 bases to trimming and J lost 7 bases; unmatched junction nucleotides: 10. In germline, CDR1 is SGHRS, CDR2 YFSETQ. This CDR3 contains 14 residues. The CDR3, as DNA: TGCGCCAGCAGATTAGACAGGGGTTCTGCTGGCTACACCTTC. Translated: CASRLDRGSAGYTF. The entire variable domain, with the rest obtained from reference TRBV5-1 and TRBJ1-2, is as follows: KAGVTQTPRYLIKTRGQQVTLSCSPISGHRSVSWYQQTPGQGLQFLFEYFSETQRNKGNFPGRFSGRQFSNSRSEMNVSTLELGDSALYLCASRLDRGSAGYTFGSGTRLTVV.

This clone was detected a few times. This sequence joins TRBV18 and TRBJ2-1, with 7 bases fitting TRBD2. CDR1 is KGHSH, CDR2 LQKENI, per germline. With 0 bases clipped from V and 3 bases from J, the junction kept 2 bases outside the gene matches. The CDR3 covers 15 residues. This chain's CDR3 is CASSPPSGIYNEQFF. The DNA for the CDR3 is TGTGCCAGCTCACCACCGAGCGGGATCTACAATGAGCAGTTCTTC. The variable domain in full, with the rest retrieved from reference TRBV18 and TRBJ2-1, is NAGVMQNPRHLVRRRGQEARLRCSPMKGHSHVYWYRQLPEEGLKFMVYLQKENIIDESGMPKERFSAEFPKEGPSILRIQQVVRGDSAAYFCASSPPSGIYNEQFFGPGTRLTVL.

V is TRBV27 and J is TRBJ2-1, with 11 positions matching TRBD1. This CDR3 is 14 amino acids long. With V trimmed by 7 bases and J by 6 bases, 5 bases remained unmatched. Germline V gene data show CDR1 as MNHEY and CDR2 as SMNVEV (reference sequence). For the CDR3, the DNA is TGTGCCAGCAACCTAGGGACAGGGGGCAATGAGCAGTTCTTC. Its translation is CASNLGTGGNEQFF.

CDR3 in amino acids: CASSVSRDSYEQYF. CDR3 in DNA: TGTGCCAGCAGCGTATCCCGGGACAGCTACGAGCAGTACTTC. The rearrangement uses TRBV9 and TRBJ2-7; 7 nucleotides match TRBD1. The CDR3 extends over 14 amino acids. J lost 3 bases, V lost 1 base, and 4 bases had no gene match. CDR1 is SGDLS, CDR2 YYNGEE, per germline.

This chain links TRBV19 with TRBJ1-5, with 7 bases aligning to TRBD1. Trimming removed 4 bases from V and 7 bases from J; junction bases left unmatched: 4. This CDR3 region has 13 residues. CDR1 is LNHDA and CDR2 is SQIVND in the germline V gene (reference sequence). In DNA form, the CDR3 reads TGTGCCAGTAGTACCAGGGGGAGGCAGCCCCAGCATTTT. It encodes CASSTRGRQPQHF.

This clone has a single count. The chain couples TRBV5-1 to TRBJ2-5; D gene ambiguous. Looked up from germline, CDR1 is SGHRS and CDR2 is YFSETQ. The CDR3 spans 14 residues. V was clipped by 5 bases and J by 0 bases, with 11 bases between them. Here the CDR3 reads CASSPLADQETQYF. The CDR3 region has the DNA TGCGCCAGCAGTCCTTTGGCGGACCAAGAGACCCAGTACTTC.